The 22 T cell receptor beta chains below come from one sample, sequenced in a study. MiXCR, applied by TCRdb to the RT-PCR reads, yields one record per CDR3 protein. This sample has fewer than 800,000 distinct CDR3 sequences, with more than 13% found just once. The sequenced sample consisted of memory CD4+ T cells from blood. The receptors shown here come from a female donor in good health, serving as a healthy control.

This clonotype showed up many times. This chain connects TRBV6-5 to TRBJ1-4; 8 bases are a match to TRBD1. Germline V gene lookup returns CDR1 MNHEY and CDR2 SVGAGI. The CDR3 runs 13 residues. Losses at the gene ends were 6 bases for V and 10 bases for J; bases not matched to a gene: 7. CDR3 nucleotides: TGTGCCAGCAGCACCGGACAGGGCGGAAAACTGTTTTTT. Translating gives CASSTGQGGKLFF.

This clonotype was recorded at least ten times. The V call is TRBV6-5, the J call TRBJ2-5, with TRBD1 matching over 8 bases. The CDR3 loop spans 14 amino acids. The germline CDR1 and CDR2 sequences are MNHEY and SVGAGI. The V and J ends lost 6 bases and 2 bases, in that order; junction bases with no gene match: 5. The CDR3 here is CASRFTGGQETQYF. The CDR3 DNA sequence: TGTGCCAGCAGATTCACAGGGGGTCAAGAGACCCAGTACTTC.

This clonotype was seen once. The chain recombines TRBV18 with TRBJ2-7; 13 bases line up with TRBD2. The CDR3 is 15 residues long. Trimming at V came to 4 bases and at J to 4 bases, leaving 4 bases not matched to a gene. CDR1 is KGHSH, CDR2 LQKENI, per germline. The CDR3 sequence is CASSQGTSGAYEQYF. CDR3 nucleotide sequence: TGTGCCAGCTCACAGGGGACTAGCGGGGCTTACGAGCAGTACTTC.

V gene TRBV6-2 or TRBV6-3 combines with J gene TRBJ2-7; D ambiguous. The germline CDR1 and CDR2 sequences are MNHEY and SVGEGT. This CDR3 contains 12 residues. V shed 5 bases and J shed 6 bases, with 11 bases lying between them. The CDR3 sequence is CASSQSPVEQYF. The DNA of the CDR3 is TGTGCCAGCAGTCAAAGTCCCGTCGAGCAGTACTTC.

The table lists this clonotype with a few counts. The chain recombines TRBV7-6 with TRBJ2-3; no firm D call. This CDR3 region has 13 residues. The V end was cut by 5 bases, the J end by 4 bases, with 10 bases between. CDR1 is SGHVS and CDR2 is FNYEAQ in the germline V gene. The CDR3 is CASSPSHSDTQYF. CDR3 DNA: TGTGCCAGCAGCCCGAGTCACTCAGATACGCAGTATTTT.

This clonotype came up many times. The chain joins TRBV20-1 to TRBJ1-1, with no clear D. The CDR3 covers 15 residues. The germline V gene has CDR1 DFQATT and CDR2 SNEGSKA (reference sequence). V was pared by 6 bases and J by 1 base, with 18 bases between. Here the CDR3 reads CSANAERTGNTEAFF. As DNA, the CDR3 is TGCAGTGCCAATGCGGAGCGGACGGGGAACACTGAAGCTTTCTTT.

The V gene is TRBV2, the J gene TRBJ1-4; 7 bases align to TRBD1. Per the germline V gene, CDR1 is SNHLY and CDR2 is FYNNEI. The J segment lost 7 bases and the V segment lost 5 bases, leaving 10 bases of the junction unmatched. This CDR3 has 15 amino acids. CDR3 residues: CASSLLQGKGEKLFF. DNA of the CDR3: TGTGCCAGCAGTCTACTACAGGGGAAGGGTGAAAAACTGTTTTTT.

This sequence joins TRBV12-3 or TRBV12-4 and TRBJ1-6, with unresolved D. The length of the CDR3 is 12 residues. Trimming took off 4 bases at V and 12 bases at J, with 10 bases between the two ends. CDR3 region: CASSSLGLPLHF. CDR3 bases: TGTGCCAGCAGTTCGCTGGGGTTACCCCTCCACTTT.

This clonotype was picked up many times. The chain combines TRBV28 with TRBJ2-7; no clear D gene. CDR1 and CDR2 from the germline V gene are MDHEN and SYDVKM. CDR3 length: 13 amino acids. The V gene lost 5 bases and the J gene lost 3 bases, with 11 bases spanning the gap. The CDR3 spells CASSRRLFYEQYF. CDR3 in DNA: TGTGCCAGCAGTCGACGGCTTTTCTACGAGCAGTACTTC.

This clonotype was observed many times. The chain has TRBV29-1 and TRBJ1-2, with D perhaps matching TRBD1 (6 bases). The CDR3 contains 12 residues. V was clipped by 8 bases and J by 3 bases, with 13 bases between them. Germline CDR1 SQVTM, CDR2 ANQGSEA. The CDR3 is CSSPEGDYGYTF. The CDR3 DNA follows: TGCAGCTCACCCGAGGGGGACTATGGCTACACCTTC.

The rearrangement links TRBV5-1 to TRBJ2-3, with D unclear. The CDR3 spans 15 residues. The V end lost 4 bases, the J end lost 2 bases, and 14 bases lay between the germline ends. Germline V gene data show CDR1 as SGHRS and CDR2 as YFSETQ. The CDR3 sequence is CASSGQSLPTDTQYF. The DNA of the CDR3 is TGCGCCAGCAGCGGGCAGTCACTTCCCACAGATACGCAGTATTTT.

This rearrangement joins TRBV29-1 to TRBJ2-3; perhaps TRBD1 as D (6 bases). The germline V and J ends were trimmed by 3 bases and 4 bases, with 11 bases remaining between them. CDR3 size: 13 residues. Germline lookup yields CDR1 SQVTM and CDR2 ANQGSEA. The CDR3 reads CSVEGARADTQYF. CDR3 DNA sequence: TGCAGCGTTGAGGGGGCAAGGGCAGATACGCAGTATTTT.

At least ten counts were recorded for this clonotype. The chain carries TRBV29-1 and TRBJ2-5; the match to TRBD1 covers 10 bases. V was clipped by 6 bases and J by 4 bases; unmatched bases: 2. Germline V CDR1 and CDR2: SQVTM, ANQGSEA. This CDR3 region has 12 residues. The CDR3 DNA is TGCAGCGTGCGGACAGGGGGAGAGACCCAGTACTTC. This sequence encodes CSVRTGGETQYF.

The genes are TRBV6-5 and TRBJ2-1; D not certain. Trimming took off 5 bases at V and 5 bases at J, with 13 bases between the two ends. The CDR3 has 14 amino acids. From germline, CDR1 is MNHEY and CDR2 SVGAGI. The CDR3 region is CASSRTLGDNEQFF. CDR3 bases: TGTGCCAGCAGTCGTACCCTGGGTGACAATGAGCAGTTCTTC.

There are many counts of this clonotype. The rearrangement uses TRBV6-2 or TRBV6-3 and TRBJ2-1; the D is unclear. The CDR3 covers 15 residues. CDR1 MNHEY and CDR2 SVGEGT come from the germline V gene. V shed 2 bases and J shed 2 bases, with 10 bases lying between them. CDR3 sequence: CASSYVQFPYNEQFF. The DNA of the CDR3 is TGTGCCAGCAGTTACGTGCAATTCCCCTACAATGAGCAGTTCTTC.

This clonotype was seen a handful of times. V is TRBV20-1 and J is TRBJ1-5; 11 nucleotides agree with TRBD1. Germline CDR1 DFQATT, CDR2 SNEGSKA (reference sequence). This CDR3 has 14 residues. Unmatched junction bases numbered 3, after V lost 2 bases and J lost 6 bases. In nucleotides, the CDR3 is TGCAGTGCTAGAAGGACAGGGGGCGGTCAGCCCCAGCATTTT. This translates into CSARRTGGGQPQHF.

The CDR3 spells CASSERQGFSLHF. The DNA for the CDR3 is TGTGCCAGCAGCGAGAGACAGGGTTTTAGCCTCCACTTT. The chain uses TRBV7-2 and TRBJ1-6; TRBD1 matches 7 bases. Germline assignment: CDR1 SGHTA and CDR2 FQGNSA. The ends lost 5 bases at V and 15 bases at J; junction bases unmatched: 10. This CDR3 has 13 residues.

This clonotype was detected ten times or more. The chain joins TRBV5-1 to TRBJ1-1; weak D call: TRBD1 (5 bases). Germline lookup yields CDR1 SGHRS and CDR2 YFSETQ. V lost 0 bases to trimming and J lost 3 bases, with 9 bases between them. The CDR3 consists of 14 residues. CDR3 in DNA: TGCGCCAGCAGCTTGGTGGGAGGGGACACTGAAGCTTTCTTT. It yields the protein CASSLVGGDTEAFF.

This clonotype was observed a few times. A single base separates this from a much larger clone, so it may be a read error. The chain is built from TRBV30 and TRBJ2-3, with D uncertain. The CDR3 has 11 residues. Trimming shortened V by 1 base and J by 4 bases, and 3 bases separated the two germline ends. Germline lookup yields CDR1 GTSNPN and CDR2 SVGIG (reference sequence). The CDR3, as DNA: TGTGCCTGGAGTGCGCCAGATACGCAGTATTTT. This translates into CAWSAPDTQYF. Combining the CDR3 with reference TRBV30 and TRBJ2-3 gives the whole variable domain SQTIHQWPATLVQPVGSPLSLECTVEGTSNPNLYWYRQAAGRGLQLLFYSVGIGQISSEVPQNLSASRPQDRQFILSSKKLLLSDSGFYLCAWSAPDTQYFGPGTRLTVL.

This clonotype came up a few times. This rearrangement joins TRBV27 to TRBJ1-2, with 9 bases identical to TRBD1. Germline V gives CDR1 MNHEY, CDR2 SMNVEV (reference sequence). The J segment lost 4 bases and the V segment lost 6 bases, leaving 12 bases of the junction unmatched. The CDR3 length is 16 residues. CDR3 coding DNA: TGTGCCAGCAGACAGGGGGCCGCGTTCGGGAGCTATGGCTACACCTTC. It translates to CASRQGAAFGSYGYTF.

The chain is built from TRBV9 and TRBJ1-6; tentative D call: TRBD1 (5 bases). The CDR3 covers 15 residues. The germline V gene encodes CDR1 SGDLS and CDR2 YYNGEE. V dropped 0 bases and J dropped 9 bases, with 13 bases sitting between them. CDR3 nucleotides: TGTGCCAGCAGCGTAGGACCCTCAGGGAGTTCACCCCTCCACTTT. Protein product: CASSVGPSGSSPLHF.

V usage is TRBV3-1 and J usage is TRBJ2-3; 14 nucleotides match TRBD2. Looked up from germline, CDR1 is LGHDT and CDR2 is YNNKEL (reference sequence). This CDR3 comprises 16 residues. J gave up 4 bases and V 4 bases, and 4 bases lay outside the gene matches. CDR3 region: CASSPGLAGVADTQYF. For the CDR3, the DNA is TGTGCCAGCAGCCCGGGACTAGCGGGAGTTGCAGATACGCAGTATTTT.